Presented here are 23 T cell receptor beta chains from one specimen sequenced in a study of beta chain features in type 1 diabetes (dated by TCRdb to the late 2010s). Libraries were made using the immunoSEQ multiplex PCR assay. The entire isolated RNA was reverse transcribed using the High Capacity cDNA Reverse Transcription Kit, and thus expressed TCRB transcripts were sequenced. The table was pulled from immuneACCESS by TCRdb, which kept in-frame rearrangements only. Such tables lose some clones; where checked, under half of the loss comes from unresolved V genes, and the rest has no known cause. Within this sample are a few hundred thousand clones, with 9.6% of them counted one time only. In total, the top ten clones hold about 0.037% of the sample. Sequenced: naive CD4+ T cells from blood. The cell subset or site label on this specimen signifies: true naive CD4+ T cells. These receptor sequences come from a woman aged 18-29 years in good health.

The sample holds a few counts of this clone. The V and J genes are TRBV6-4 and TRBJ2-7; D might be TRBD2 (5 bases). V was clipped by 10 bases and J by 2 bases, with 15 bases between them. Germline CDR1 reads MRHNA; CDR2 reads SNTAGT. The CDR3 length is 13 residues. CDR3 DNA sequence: TGTGCCACCTCAGTCTCGGAGGCCTACGAGCAGTACTTC. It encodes CATSVSEAYEQYF.

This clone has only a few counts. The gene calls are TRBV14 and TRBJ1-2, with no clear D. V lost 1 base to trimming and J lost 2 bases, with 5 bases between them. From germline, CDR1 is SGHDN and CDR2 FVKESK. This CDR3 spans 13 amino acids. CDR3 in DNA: TGTGCCAGCAGCCAAGGAGGGAACTATGGCTACACCTTC. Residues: CASSQGGNYGYTF.

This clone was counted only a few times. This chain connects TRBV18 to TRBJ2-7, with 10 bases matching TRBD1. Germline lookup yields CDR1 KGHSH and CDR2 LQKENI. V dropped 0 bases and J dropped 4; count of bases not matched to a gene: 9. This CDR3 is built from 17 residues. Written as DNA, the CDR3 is TGTGCCAGCTCACCACCAAGTTCCAGGACAGGGGGTTACGAGCAGTACTTC. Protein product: CASSPPSSRTGGYEQYF.

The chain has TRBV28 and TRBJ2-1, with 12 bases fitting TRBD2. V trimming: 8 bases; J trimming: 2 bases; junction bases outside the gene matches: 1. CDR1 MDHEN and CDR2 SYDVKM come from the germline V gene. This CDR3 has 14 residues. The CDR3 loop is CASGLAGPYNEQFF. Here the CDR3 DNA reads TGTGCCAGCGGACTAGCGGGACCCTACAATGAGCAGTTCTTC.

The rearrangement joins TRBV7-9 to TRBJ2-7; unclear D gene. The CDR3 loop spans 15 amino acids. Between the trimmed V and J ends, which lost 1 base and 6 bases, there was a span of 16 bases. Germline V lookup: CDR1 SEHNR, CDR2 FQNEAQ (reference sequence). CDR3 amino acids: CASSLGGLPVGEQYF. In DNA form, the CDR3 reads TGTGCCAGCAGCTTAGGCGGCCTTCCGGTAGGCGAGCAGTACTTC.

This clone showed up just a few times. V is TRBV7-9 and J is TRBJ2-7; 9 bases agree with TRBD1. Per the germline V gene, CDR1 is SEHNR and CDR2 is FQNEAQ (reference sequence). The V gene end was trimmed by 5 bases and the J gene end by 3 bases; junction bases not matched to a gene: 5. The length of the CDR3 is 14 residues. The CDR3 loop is CASSVDRGVYEQYF. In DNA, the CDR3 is TGTGCCAGCAGCGTGGACAGGGGAGTCTACGAGCAGTACTTC. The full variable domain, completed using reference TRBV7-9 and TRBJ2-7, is DTGVSQNPRHKITKRGQNVTFRCDPISEHNRLYWYRQTLGQGPEFLTYFQNEAQLEKSRLLSDRFSAERPKGSFSTLEIQRTEQGDSAMYLCASSVDRGVYEQYFGPGTRLTVT.

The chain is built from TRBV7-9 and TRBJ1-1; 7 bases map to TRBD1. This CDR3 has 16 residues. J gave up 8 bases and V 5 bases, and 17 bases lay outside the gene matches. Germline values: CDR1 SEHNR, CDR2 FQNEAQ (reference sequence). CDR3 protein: CASSPNRQGLNVEAFF. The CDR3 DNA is TGTGCCAGCAGCCCGAACCGACAGGGACTTAACGTGGAAGCTTTCTTT.

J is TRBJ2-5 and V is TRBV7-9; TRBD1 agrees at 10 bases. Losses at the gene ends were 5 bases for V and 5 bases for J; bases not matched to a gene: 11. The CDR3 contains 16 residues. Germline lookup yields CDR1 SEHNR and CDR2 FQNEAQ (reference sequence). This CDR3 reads CASSQRGTGVQETQYF. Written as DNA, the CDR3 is TGTGCCAGCAGCCAGCGTGGGACAGGGGTTCAGGAGACCCAGTACTTC. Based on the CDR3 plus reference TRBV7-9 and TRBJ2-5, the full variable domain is DTGVSQNPRHKITKRGQNVTFRCDPISEHNRLYWYRQTLGQGPEFLTYFQNEAQLEKSRLLSDRFSAERPKGSFSTLEIQRTEQGDSAMYLCASSQRGTGVQETQYFGPGTRLLVL.

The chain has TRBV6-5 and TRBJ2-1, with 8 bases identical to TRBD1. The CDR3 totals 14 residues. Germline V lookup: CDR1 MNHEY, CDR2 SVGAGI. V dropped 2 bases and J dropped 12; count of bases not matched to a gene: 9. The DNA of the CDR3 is TGTGCCAGCAGTTACCGAGGGGTGGACAGGGTGCAGTTCTTC. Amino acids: CASSYRGVDRVQFF.

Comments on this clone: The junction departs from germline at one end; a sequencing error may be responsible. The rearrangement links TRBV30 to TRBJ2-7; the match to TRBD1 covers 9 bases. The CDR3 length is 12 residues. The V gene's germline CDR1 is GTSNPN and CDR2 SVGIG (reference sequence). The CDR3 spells CAWSVGTGKRAF. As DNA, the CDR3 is TGTGCCTGGAGTGTGGGGACAGGGAAGAGAGCATTC.

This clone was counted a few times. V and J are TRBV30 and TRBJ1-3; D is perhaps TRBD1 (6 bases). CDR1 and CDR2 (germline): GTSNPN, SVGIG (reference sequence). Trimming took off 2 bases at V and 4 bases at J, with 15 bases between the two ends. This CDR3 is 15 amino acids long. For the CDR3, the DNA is TGTGCCTGGAGTATTACAGGGTTGGTGGGAAACACCATATATTTT. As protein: CAWSITGLVGNTIYF.

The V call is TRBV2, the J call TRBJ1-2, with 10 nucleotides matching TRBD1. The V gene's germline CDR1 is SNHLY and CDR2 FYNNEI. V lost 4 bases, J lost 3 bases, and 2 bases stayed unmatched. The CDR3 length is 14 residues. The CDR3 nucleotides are TGTGCCAGCAGTGTCGGACAGGGGGACTATGGCTACACCTTC. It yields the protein CASSVGQGDYGYTF.

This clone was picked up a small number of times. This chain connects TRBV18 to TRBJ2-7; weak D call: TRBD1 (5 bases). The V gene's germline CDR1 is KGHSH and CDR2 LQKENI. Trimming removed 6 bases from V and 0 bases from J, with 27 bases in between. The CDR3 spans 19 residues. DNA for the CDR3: TGTGCCAGCTCGCGTGAATACAGGACCGCAAGTGACGGCTCCTACGAGCAGTACTTC. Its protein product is CASSREYRTASDGSYEQYF.

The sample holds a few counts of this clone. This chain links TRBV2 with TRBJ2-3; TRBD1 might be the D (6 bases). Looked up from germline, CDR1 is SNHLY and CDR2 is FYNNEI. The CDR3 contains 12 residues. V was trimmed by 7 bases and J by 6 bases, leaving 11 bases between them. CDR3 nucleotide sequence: TGTGCCAGCACCTCCAGGGGTGATACGCAGTATTTT. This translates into CASTSRGDTQYF. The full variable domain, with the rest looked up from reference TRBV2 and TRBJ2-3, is EPEVTQTPSHQVTQMGQEVILRCVPISNHLYFYWYRQILGQKVEFLVSFYNNEISEKSEIFDDQFSVERPDGSNFTLKIRSTKLEDSAMYFCASTSRGDTQYFGPGTRLTVL.

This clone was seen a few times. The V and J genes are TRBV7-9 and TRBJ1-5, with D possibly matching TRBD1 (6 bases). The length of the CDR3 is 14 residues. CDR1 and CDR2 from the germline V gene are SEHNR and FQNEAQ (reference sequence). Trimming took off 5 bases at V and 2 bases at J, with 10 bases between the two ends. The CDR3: CASSPQGGNQPQHF. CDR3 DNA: TGTGCCAGCAGCCCACAGGGTGGCAATCAGCCCCAGCATTTT.

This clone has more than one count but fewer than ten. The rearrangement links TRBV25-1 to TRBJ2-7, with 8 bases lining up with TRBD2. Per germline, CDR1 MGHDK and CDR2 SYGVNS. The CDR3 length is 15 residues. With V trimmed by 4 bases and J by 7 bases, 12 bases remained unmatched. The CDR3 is CASSAWAGTSMEQYF. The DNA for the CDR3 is TGTGCCAGCAGTGCATGGGCCGGGACTAGTATGGAGCAGTACTTC.

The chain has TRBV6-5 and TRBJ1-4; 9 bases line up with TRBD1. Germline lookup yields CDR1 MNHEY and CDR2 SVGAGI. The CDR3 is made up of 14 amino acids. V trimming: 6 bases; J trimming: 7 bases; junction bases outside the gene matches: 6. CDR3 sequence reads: CASRADRGGEKLFF. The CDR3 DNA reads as TGTGCCAGCAGAGCGGACAGGGGAGGTGAAAAACTGTTTTTT.

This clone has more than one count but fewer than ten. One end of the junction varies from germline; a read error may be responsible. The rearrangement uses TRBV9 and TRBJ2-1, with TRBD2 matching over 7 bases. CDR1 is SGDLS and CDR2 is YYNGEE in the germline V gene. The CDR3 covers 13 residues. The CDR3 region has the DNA TGTGCCAGCAGCGCCACCGGGGGGACGGGCGGGGTCTTC. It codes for CASSATGGTGGVF.

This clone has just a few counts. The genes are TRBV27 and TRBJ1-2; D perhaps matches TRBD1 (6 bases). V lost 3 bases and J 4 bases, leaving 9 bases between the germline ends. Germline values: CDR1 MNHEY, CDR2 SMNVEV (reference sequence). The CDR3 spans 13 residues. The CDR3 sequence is CASSLLGGYGYTF. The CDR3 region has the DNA TGTGCCAGCAGTTTGCTAGGGGGCTATGGCTACACCTTC.

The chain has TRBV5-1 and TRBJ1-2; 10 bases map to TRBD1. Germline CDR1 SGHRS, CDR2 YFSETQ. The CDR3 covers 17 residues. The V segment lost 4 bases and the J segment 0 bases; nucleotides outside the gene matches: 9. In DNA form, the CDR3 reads TGCGCCAGCAGCGGATGGACAGGGGGGACATCTAACTATGGCTACACCTTC. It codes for CASSGWTGGTSNYGYTF.

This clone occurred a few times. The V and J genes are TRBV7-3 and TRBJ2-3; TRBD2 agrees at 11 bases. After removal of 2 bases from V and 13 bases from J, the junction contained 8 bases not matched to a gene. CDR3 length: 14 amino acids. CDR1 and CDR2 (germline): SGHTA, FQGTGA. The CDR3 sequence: CASSLSDSGGAKYF. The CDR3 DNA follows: TGTGCCAGCAGCTTATCCGATAGCGGGGGGGCCAAGTATTTT.

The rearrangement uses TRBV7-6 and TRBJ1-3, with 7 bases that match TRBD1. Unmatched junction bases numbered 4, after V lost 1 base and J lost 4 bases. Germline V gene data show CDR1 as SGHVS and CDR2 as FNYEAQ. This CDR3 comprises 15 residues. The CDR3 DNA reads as TGTGCCAGCAGCTTAGGGGCAGGGGGAGGAAACACCATATATTTT. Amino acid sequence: CASSLGAGGGNTIYF.

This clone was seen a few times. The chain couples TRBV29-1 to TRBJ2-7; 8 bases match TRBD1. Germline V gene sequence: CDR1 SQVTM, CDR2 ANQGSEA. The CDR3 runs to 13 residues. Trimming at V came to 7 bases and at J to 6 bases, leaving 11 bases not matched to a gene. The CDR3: CSAGGQDFGEQYF. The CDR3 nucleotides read TGCAGCGCTGGGGGACAGGACTTTGGCGAGCAGTACTTC.